The rows below give T cell receptor beta chains drawn from one sample of a study of blood T cell repertoires in COVID-19. Repertoires were generated with immunoSEQ multiplex PCR, while TCRdb's copy carries only in-frame clones and drops some. The sample has 200,000 to 300,000 clones; 87% are singletons. Sequencing was done on a sample of peripheral blood. The receptors come from a young man with active or convalescent COVID-19. Each CDR3 is given with its conserved first and last residue.

14 TRBV2 CASSPTQGTQPQHF
15 TRBV9 CASSPSRGFTDTQYF
15 TRBV9 CASSGFGGSSYEQYF
13 TRBV7-9 CASSLDRYSGYTF
15 TRBV28 CASSPRGMSSYEQYF
14 TRBV28 CASSLRVLAGGEYF
16 TRBV3-1/TRBV3-2 CASSLLNGQEDTEAFF
17 TRBV10-3 CAISVAGDRKRDGELFF
13 TRBV4-3 CASSQGGSYEQYF
16 TRBV6-2/TRBV6-3 CASSSPTGNYNSPLHF
13 TRBV5-1 CASSFSFNTEAFF
14 TRBV5-4 CASSPGTSGREQYF
13 TRBV12-3/TRBV12-4 CASSPGINEKLFF
12 TRBV28 CASSFVEDEQFF
14 TRBV15 CATSTLSGGTEAFF
20 TRBV5-1 CASSPIPQGSFPATNEKLFF
17 TRBV9 CASSPSRPLSGTGELFF
17 TRBV6-1 CASSANEKTGDRSPLHF
14 TRBV5-6 CASSWQGVTGEQYF
14 TRBV10-3 CAISESPLRNEQFF
15 TRBV7-2 CASSPRKRRQETQYF
19 TRBV7-2 CASSPLRGPSGLRLGEQYF
16 TRBV1 CTSSQVDTYSGNTIYF
14 TRBV28 CASMYPTSPYGYTF
14 TRBV7-2 CASSLGQGAWGYTF
14 TRBV19 CASSIVLAGNIQYF
16 TRBV28 CASSFFRGGVNEKLFF
14 TRBV5-1 CASSLTGVDQPQHF
12 TRBV28 CASWRQEETQYF
14 TRBV19 CASSMVQARETQYF
17 TRBV30 CAWSVLGRGPANEKLFF
16 TRBV5-1 CASSPVVTGATGELFF